This section outlines one T cell receptor beta chain sequence together with its context. Its target is not known. This specimen belongs to a study of shared clonotypes between healthy human individuals. Study findings and constraints: In four donors, around 4.8% of naive CD4 clonotypes appeared in common. The donor pool, a small one, limited the genetic and exposure-history diversity represented.

Division of CD4+ cells produced a CD45RA+ naive subset and a CD45RA-negative memory subset. The authors loaded 200 ng DNA, around 32,000 T cell genomes, into sorted-subset replicate PCRs. Sequenced by immunoSEQ multiplex PCR; TCRdb stores in-frame clones only, minus some. The data show over 1.4 million clones, approximately 97% seen once. Trimming took 8 bases from V and 5 from J; bases not matched to a gene: 3. This CDR3 has 13 amino acids. Germline CDR1 and CDR2: KGHSH and LQKENI. This chain uses TRBV18 with TRBJ1-4, with TRBD1 matching over 9 bases. The receptor was isolated from a man between 25 and 39 years old in good health. The specimen was naive CD4+ T cells sorted from blood. The subset is: CD45RA+ positively selected. CDR3 in DNA: TGTGCCAGCGCGGGACAGGGAAATGAAAAACTGTTTTTT. This translates into CASAGQGNEKLFF.